This T cell receptor (beta chain) was profiled in a study of blood T cell repertoires in COVID-19. Turning to the study itself: Sample material is recorded as cDNA or gDNA derived from T cells, B-cell-depleted T cells, or PBMCs.

CDR1 and CDR2 (germline): SEHNR, FQNEAQ (reference sequence). CDR3 length equals 15 residues. Trimming at V came to 4 bases and at J to 11 bases, leaving 14 bases not matched to a gene. As handled by the study authors: Amplification of reference gene primers was used by the study to estimate nucleated cell counts. Data came from immunoSEQ multiplex PCR; TCRdb stores just in-frame clones and leaves some out. V and J calls and clone size are as listed in that table; D and trimming were resolved from the DNA. Of 35,000 to 50,000 clones listed, 55% to 75% are singletons. Sequencing was performed on peripheral blood. The chain combines TRBV7-9 with TRBJ1-2; 9 bases line up with TRBD1. The TCR comes from a man aged 80 or over with acute or convalescent COVID-19. CDR3 nucleotide sequence: TGTGCCAGCAGCTCCTCACGTGGGACAGGGAGAAATTACACCTTC. This encodes CASSSSRGTGRNYTF.